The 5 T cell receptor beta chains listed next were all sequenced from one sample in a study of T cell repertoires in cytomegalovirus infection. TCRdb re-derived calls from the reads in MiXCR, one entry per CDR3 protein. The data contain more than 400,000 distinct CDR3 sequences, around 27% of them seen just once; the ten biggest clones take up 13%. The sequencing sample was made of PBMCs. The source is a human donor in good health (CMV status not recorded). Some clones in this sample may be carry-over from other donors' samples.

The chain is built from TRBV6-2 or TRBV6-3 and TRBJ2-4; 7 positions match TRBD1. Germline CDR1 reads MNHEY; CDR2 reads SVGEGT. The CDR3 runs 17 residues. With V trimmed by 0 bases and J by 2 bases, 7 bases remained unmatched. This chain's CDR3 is CASSYSRGQSSKNIQYF. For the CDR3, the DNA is TGTGCCAGCAGTTACTCTCGGGGACAGTCGTCCAAAAACATTCAGTACTTC.

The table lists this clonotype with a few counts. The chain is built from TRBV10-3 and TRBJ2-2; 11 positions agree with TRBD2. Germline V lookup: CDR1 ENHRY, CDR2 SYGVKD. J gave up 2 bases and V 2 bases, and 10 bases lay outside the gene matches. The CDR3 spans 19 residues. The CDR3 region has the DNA TGTGCCATCAGTGAGCCTCCGGGACTAGCGGATTTTAACACCGGGGAGCTGTTTTTT. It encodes CAISEPPGLADFNTGELFF.

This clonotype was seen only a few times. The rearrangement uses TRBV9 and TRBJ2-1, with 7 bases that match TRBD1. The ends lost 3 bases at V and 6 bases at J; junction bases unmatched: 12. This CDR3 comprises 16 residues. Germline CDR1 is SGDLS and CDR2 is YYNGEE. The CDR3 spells CASSGQTGIYSNEQFF. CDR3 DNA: TGTGCCAGCAGCGGTCAGACAGGGATTTACTCCAATGAGCAGTTCTTC.

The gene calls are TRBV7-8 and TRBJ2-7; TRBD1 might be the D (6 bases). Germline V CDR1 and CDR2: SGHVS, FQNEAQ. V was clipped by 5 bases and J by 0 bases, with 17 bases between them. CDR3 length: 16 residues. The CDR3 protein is CASSHGDIETSYEQYF. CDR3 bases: TGTGCCAGCAGCCACGGGGACATCGAAACCTCCTACGAGCAGTACTTC.

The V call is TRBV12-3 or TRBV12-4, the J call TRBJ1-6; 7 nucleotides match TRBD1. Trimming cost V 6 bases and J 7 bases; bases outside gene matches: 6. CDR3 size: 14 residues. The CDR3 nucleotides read TGTGCCAGCAGACCTACAGGGGAAAATTCACCCCTCCACTTT. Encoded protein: CASRPTGENSPLHF.